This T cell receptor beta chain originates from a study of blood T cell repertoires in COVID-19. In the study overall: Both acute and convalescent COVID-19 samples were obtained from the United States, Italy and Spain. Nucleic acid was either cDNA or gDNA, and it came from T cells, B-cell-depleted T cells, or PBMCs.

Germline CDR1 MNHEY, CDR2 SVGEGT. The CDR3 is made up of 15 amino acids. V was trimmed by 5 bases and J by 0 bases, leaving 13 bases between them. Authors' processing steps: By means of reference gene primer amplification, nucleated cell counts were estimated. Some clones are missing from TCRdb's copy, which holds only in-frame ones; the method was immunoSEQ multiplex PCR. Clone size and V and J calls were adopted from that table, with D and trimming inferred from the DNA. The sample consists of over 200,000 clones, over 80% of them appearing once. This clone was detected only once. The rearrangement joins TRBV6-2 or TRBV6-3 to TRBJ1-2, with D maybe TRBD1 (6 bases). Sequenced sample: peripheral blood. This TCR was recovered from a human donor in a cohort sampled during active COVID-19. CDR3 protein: CASSQTGTPNYGYTF. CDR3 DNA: TGTGCCAGCAGTCAAACTGGGACACCTAACTATGGCTACACCTTC.